This T cell receptor (beta chain) was observed in a study of T-cell reconstitution after alpha-beta-depleted transplantation in children. Broader study findings: Surviving recipient cells, namely T cells and thymic progenitors, were the source of high day-60 TCRbeta diversity in some patients. Approximately two months post-transplant, alpha-beta T cells reportedly originated from several hundred expanded graft clones.

As it was prepared, the TCRbeta library received unique molecular identifiers. One entry per CDR3 protein, called by TCRdb with MiXCR from the PCR reads. Here the sample spans approximately 800,000 distinct CDR3 sequences, 16% being singletons. About this clonotype: Antigen specificity is unknown.

The CDR3 contains 15 residues. V lost 4 bases to trimming and J lost 2 bases; unmatched junction nucleotides: 8. The germline CDR1 and CDR2 sequences are SGHRS and YFSETQ. The gene calls are TRBV5-1 and TRBJ2-5, with 7 bases matching TRBD2. Sequencing was performed on PBMCs, mostly from graft donor cells, taken 360 days after TCRalphabeta/CD19-depleted stem cell transplant. This sequence originates from a male patient younger than 18 who had a stem cell transplant for acute lymphoblastic leukemia, so the T cells may come from the graft donor. CDR3 bases: TGCGCCAGCAGCCCTGGACCTAGCGGACAAGAGACCCAGTACTTC. This translates into CASSPGPSGQETQYF.